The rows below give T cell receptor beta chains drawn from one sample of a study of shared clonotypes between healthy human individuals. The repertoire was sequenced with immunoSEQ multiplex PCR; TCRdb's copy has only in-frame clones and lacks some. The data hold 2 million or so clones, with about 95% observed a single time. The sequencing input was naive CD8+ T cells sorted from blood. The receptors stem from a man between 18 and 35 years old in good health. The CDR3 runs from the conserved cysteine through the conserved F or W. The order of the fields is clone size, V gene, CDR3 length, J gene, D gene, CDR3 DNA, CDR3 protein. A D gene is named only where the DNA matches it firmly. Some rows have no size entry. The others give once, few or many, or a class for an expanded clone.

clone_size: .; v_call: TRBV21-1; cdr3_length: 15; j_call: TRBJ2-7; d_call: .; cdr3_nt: TGTGCCAGCAGCACTACTAGCGGACCAACCTACGAGCAGTACTTC; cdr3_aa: CASSTTSGPTYEQYF
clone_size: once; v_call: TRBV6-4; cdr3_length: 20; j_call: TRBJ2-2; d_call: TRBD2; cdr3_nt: TGTGCCAGCACCTCCCCATATACCACCGGGACTAGCATAGACACCGGGGAGCTGTTTTTT; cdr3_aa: CASTSPYTTGTSIDTGELFF
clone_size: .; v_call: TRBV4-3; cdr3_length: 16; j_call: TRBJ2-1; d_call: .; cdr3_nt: TGCGCCAGCAGCCAAGACCGGACTTACCTGAACAATGAGCAGTTCTTC; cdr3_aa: CASSQDRTYLNNEQFF
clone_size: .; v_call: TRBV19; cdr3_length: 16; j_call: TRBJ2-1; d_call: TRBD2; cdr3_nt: TGTGCCAGTAGTATAGATATAGCGGGGTTCTCCAATGAGCAGTTCTTC; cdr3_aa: CASSIDIAGFSNEQFF
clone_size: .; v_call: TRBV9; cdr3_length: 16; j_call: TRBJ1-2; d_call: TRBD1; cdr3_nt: TGTGCCAGCATCCGAGACCCCGGGACAGGGTCTTATGGCTACACCTTC; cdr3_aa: CASIRDPGTGSYGYTF
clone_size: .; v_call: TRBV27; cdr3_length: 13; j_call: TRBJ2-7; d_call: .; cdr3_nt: TGTGCCAGCAGTTCTGGAGACTCCTACGAGCAGTACTTC; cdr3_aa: CASSSGDSYEQYF
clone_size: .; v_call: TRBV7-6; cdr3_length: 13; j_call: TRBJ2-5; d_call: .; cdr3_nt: TGTGCCAGCAGCCCTGGTTGGGGAGAGACCCAGTACTTC; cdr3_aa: CASSPGWGETQYF
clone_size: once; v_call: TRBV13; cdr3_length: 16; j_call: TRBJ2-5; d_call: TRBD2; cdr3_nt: TGTGCCAGCAGCCTCGGGGGACTAGCGCATAAAGAGACCCAGTACTTC; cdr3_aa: CASSLGGLAHKETQYF
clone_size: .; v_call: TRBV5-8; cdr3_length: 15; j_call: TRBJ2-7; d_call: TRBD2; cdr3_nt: TGTGCCAGCAGCCCCCGACTAGCGAGCTTTGACGAGCAGTACTTC; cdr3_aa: CASSPRLASFDEQYF
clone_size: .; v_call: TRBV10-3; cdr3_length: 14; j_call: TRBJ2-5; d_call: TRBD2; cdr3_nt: TGTGCCATCAGTAGGACTAGCGGCCAAGAGACCCAGTACTTC; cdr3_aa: CAISRTSGQETQYF
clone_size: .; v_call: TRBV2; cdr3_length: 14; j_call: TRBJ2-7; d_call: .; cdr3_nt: TGTGCCAGCAGTCCACTAGCATGGGGCTACGAGCAGTACTTC; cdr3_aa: CASSPLAWGYEQYF
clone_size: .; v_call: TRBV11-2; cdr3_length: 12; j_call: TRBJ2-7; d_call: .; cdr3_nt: TGTGCCAGCAGCGCGACAGAGTACGAGCAGTACTTC; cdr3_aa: CASSATEYEQYF
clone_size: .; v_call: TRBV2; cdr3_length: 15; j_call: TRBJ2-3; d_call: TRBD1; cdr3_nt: TGTGCCACCAGTGTAGGGGGCGCTCAGACAGATACGCAGTATTTT; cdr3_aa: CATSVGGAQTDTQYF
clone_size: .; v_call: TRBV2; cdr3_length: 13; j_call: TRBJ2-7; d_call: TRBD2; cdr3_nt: TGTGCCAGCAGTGTAGCGGGAGTGCCCGAGCAGTACTTC; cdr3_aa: CASSVAGVPEQYF
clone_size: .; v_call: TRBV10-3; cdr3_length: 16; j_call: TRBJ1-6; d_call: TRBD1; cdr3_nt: TGTGCCATCAGTGAGTCCCCAGGGGGCAGGGATTCACCCCTCCACTTT; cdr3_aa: CAISESPGGRDSPLHF
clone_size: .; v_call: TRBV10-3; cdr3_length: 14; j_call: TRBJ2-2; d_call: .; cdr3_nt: TGTGCCATCTCCCGGGACCCGAACACCGGGGAGCTGTTTTTT; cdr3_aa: CAISRDPNTGELFF
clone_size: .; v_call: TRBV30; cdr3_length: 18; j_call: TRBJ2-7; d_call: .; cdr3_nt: TGTGCCTGGAGATCCACAGGGAAAGGGCCCTCTAGCTCCTACGAGCAGTACTTC; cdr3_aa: CAWRSTGKGPSSSYEQYF
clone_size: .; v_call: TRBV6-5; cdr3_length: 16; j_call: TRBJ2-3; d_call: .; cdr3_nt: TGTGCCAGCAGTTACTCTGGAGGGGGGGCTGGGGATACGCAGTATTTT; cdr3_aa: CASSYSGGGAGDTQYF
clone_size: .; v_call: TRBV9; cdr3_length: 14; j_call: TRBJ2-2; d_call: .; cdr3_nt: TGTGCCAGCAGCGGGACGGTGAACACCGGGGAGCTGTTTTTT; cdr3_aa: CASSGTVNTGELFF
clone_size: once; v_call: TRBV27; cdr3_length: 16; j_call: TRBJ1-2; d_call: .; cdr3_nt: TGTGCCAGCAGGCATGGGGGTCGGGGTATGGGGAGGGGCTACACCTTC; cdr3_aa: CASRHGGRGMGRGYTF
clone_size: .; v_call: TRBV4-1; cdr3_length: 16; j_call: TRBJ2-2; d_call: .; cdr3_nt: TGCGCCAGCAGCCAAGATACAGCTAGCGAAGACGGGGAGCTGTTTTTT; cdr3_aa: CASSQDTASEDGELFF
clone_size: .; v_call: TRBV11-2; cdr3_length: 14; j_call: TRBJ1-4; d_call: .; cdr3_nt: TGTGCCAGCAGTTCGGACAGACCATGGGAAAAACTGTTTTTT; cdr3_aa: CASSSDRPWEKLFF
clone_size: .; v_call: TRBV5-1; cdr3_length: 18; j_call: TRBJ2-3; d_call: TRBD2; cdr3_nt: TGCGCCAGCAGCTTGGGTAGTGTTGGGACTAGCGGAACAGATACGCAGTATTTT; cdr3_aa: CASSLGSVGTSGTDTQYF
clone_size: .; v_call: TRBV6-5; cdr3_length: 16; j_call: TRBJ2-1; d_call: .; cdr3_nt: TGTGCCAGCAGTTACTCCGTACGGGAAGGGGTCAATGAGCAGTTCTTC; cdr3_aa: CASSYSVREGVNEQFF
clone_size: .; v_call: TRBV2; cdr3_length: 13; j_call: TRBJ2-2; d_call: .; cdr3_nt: TGTGCCAGCAGTGAAGGGGTCCCCGGGGAGCTGTTTTTT; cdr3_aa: CASSEGVPGELFF
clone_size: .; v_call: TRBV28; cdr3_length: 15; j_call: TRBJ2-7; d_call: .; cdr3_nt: TGTGCCAGCAGTACCCGGGGTAGCGGCTCCTACGAGCAGTACTTC; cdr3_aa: CASSTRGSGSYEQYF
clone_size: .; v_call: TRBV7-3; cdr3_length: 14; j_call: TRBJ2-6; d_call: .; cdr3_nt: TGTGCCAGCAGCTCGATCTCCGGGGCCAACGTCCTGACTTTC; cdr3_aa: CASSSISGANVLTF
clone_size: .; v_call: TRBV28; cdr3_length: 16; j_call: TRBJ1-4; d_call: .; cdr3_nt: TGTGCCAGCAGTTCCTCCAAGGACGGGAATAATGAAAAACTGTTTTTT; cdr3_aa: CASSSSKDGNNEKLFF
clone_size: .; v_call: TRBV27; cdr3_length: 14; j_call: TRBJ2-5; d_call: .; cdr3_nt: TGTGCCAGCAGTCCCTATATTGCTCAAGAGACCCAGTACTTC; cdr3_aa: CASSPYIAQETQYF
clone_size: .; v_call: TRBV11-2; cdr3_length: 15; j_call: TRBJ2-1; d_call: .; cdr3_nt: TGTGCCAGCAGCTTAGGCTATACAGGGTACAATGAGCAGTTCTTC; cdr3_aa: CASSLGYTGYNEQFF
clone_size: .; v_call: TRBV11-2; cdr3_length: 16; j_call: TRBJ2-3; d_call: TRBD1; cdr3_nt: TGTGCCAGCAGCTTAGTCCCGGGACAGGGACCAGATACGCAGTATTTT; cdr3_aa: CASSLVPGQGPDTQYF
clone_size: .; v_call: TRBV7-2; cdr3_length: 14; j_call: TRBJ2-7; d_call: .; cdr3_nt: TGTGCCAGCAGCTTAGCTGCCACAGGCGGCGAGCAGTACTTC; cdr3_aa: CASSLAATGGEQYF
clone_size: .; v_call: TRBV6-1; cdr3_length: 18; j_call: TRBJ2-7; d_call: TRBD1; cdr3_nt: TGTGCCAGCAGTGAAACGACCGCCGGGACAGGGGGAGACTACGAGCAGTACTTC; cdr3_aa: CASSETTAGTGGDYEQYF
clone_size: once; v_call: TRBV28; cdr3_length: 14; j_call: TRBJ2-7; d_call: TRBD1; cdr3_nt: TGTGCCAGCAGTAGGACAGGGAGCGGCTACGAGCAGTACTTC; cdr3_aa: CASSRTGSGYEQYF
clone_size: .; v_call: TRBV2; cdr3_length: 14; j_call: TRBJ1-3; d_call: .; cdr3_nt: TGTGCCAGCAGTAGCGTAAGCTCTGGAAACACCATATATTTT; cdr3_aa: CASSSVSSGNTIYF
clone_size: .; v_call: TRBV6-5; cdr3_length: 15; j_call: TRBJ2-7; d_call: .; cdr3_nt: TGTGCCAGCAGTTACTCTTTGCAGGGGGGGGGTGAGCAGTACTTC; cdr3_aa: CASSYSLQGGGEQYF
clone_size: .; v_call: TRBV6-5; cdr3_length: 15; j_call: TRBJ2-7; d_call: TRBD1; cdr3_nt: TGTGCCAGCAGTTACTCGGGACAGGGCACCTACGAGCAGTACTTC; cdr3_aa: CASSYSGQGTYEQYF
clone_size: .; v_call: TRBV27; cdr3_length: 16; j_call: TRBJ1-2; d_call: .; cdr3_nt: TGTGCCAGCAGTTTATCCGCGGGGGCGGTAGGCTATGGCTACACCTTC; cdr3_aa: CASSLSAGAVGYGYTF
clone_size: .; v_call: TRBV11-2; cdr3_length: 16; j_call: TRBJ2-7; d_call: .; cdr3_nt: TGTGCCAGCAGCGTATTCGGGGGGCTAGCTTCCTACGAGCAGTACTTC; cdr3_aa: CASSVFGGLASYEQYF